Below are 8 T cell receptor beta chains sequenced from a single sample in a study of blood T cell repertoires in COVID-19. TCRdb's copy holds only in-frame clones and misses some; the assay was immunoSEQ multiplex PCR. The sample yields about 17,000 clones, over 65% seen once. The sequencing sample was made of peripheral blood. Source of these receptors: a man in his 60s with active or convalescent COVID-19.

The J gene is TRBJ1-2, the V gene TRBV5-1; D not certain. This CDR3 is 15 amino acids long. Germline lookup yields CDR1 SGHRS and CDR2 YFSETQ. V lost 6 bases and J lost 2, with 17 bases in between. DNA of the CDR3: TGCGCCAGCACTCCCGGAACAGACCTGAACTATGGCTACACCTTC. Amino acid sequence: CASTPGTDLNYGYTF.

The chain joins TRBV5-6 to TRBJ2-5; 10 positions match TRBD2. The CDR3 loop spans 16 amino acids. V was clipped by 2 bases and J by 2 bases; unmatched bases: 6. Germline CDR1 SGHDT, CDR2 YYEEEE. The CDR3 region is CASSLWASGGQETQYF. In DNA, the CDR3 is TGTGCCAGCAGCTTATGGGCTAGCGGGGGACAAGAGACCCAGTACTTC.

The chain combines TRBV28 with TRBJ2-3; 8 nucleotides match TRBD2. The CDR3 has 16 residues. Germline lookup yields CDR1 MDHEN and CDR2 SYDVKM. V dropped 4 bases and J dropped 5; count of bases not matched to a gene: 11. CDR3 sequence: CASSSPAEAGGDTQYF. The DNA for the CDR3 is TGTGCCAGCAGTTCCCCCGCGGAGGCGGGGGGAGATACGCAGTATTTT.

The rearrangement uses TRBV11-2 and TRBJ2-5, with TRBD2 identical over 11 bases. Trimming removed 5 bases from V and 5 bases from J; junction bases left unmatched: 13. This CDR3 has 17 amino acids. CDR1 is SGHAT and CDR2 is FQNNGV in the germline V gene. The CDR3 loop is CASSRTYSGRARETQYF. The CDR3, as DNA: TGTGCCAGCAGCCGGACCTATAGCGGGAGGGCCCGGGAGACCCAGTACTTC.

This clone turned up a few times. V is TRBV29-1 and J is TRBJ2-7, with TRBD2 identical over 11 bases. The germline V gene encodes CDR1 SQVTM and CDR2 ANQGSEA. This CDR3 comprises 13 residues. Trimming at V came to 0 bases and at J to 12 bases, leaving 7 bases not matched to a gene. In DNA, the CDR3 is TGCAGCGTTGAAGATTCGGCTAGCGGGAGGAGGTACTTC. It encodes CSVEDSASGRRYF.

The chain has TRBV6-5 and TRBJ2-7, with 9 bases matching TRBD1. The J segment lost 2 bases and the V segment lost 9 bases, leaving 11 bases of the junction unmatched. This CDR3 spans 15 amino acids. CDR1 is MNHEY, CDR2 SVGAGI, per germline. CDR3 DNA: TGTGCCAGTTCCGAAACCGGGACAGGGCCCTACGAGCAGTACTTC. Encoded protein: CASSETGTGPYEQYF.

The chain couples TRBV7-7 to TRBJ2-1; 8 nucleotides align to TRBD2. CDR3 length: 17 amino acids. J was trimmed by 1 base and V by 4 bases; bases with no gene match: 9. Germline V gene data show CDR1 as SSHAT and CDR2 as FNYEAQ (reference sequence). The CDR3 protein is CASSSSPSGRSYNEQFF. The CDR3 coding sequence is TGTGCCAGCAGCTCCTCCCCTAGCGGGCGATCCTACAATGAGCAGTTCTTC.

The V gene is TRBV11-2, the J gene TRBJ1-1; no firm D call. The CDR3 is 12 amino acids. The ends were cut back, 4 bases at V and 7 bases at J, with 10 bases in the middle. Per the germline V gene, CDR1 is SGHAT and CDR2 is FQNNGV. The CDR3 is CASSSGRGEAFF. In DNA form, the CDR3 reads TGTGCCAGCAGCTCGGGTCGGGGTGAAGCTTTCTTT.